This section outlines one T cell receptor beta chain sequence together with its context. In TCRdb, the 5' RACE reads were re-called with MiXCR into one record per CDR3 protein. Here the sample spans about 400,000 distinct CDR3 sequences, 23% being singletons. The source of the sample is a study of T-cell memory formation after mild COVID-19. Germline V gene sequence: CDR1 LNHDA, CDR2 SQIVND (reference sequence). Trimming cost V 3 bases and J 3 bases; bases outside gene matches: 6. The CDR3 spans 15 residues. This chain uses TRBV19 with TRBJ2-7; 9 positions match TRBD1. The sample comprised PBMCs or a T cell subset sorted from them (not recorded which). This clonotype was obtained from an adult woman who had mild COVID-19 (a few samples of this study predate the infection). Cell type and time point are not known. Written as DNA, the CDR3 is TGTGCCAGTAGTATGGGACAGGGACCCCTCTACGAGCAGTACTTC. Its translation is CASSMGQGPLYEQYF.